The 2 T cell receptor beta chains below come from one sample, sequenced in a study of blood T cell repertoires in COVID-19 (dated by TCRdb to 2018 to 2020). The library relied on the immunoSEQ multiplex PCR assay. What TCRdb holds here is the immuneACCESS table cut down to in-frame rearrangements. Part of the clones is not present; checked against another copy, under half of the missing clones reflect an unresolved V gene, and the others are unexplained. In this sample the table shows over 200,000 clones, less than 90% of which occur a single time. The top ten constitute under 2.5% of the sample. Sequenced: peripheral blood. Receptors were obtained from a middle-aged man with active or convalescent COVID-19.

The chain recombines TRBV18 with TRBJ1-5; 8 positions agree with TRBD1. The CDR3 is made up of 15 amino acids. Trimming removed 5 bases from V and 6 bases from J; junction bases left unmatched: 9. CDR1 and CDR2 from the germline V gene are KGHSH and LQKENI. This CDR3 is CASSATDRESQPQHF. For the CDR3, the DNA is TGTGCCAGCTCAGCGACGGACAGGGAATCTCAGCCCCAGCATTTT.

The rearrangement links TRBV4-2 to TRBJ2-6; no firm D call. Trimming stripped 5 bases from V and 0 bases from J, with 11 bases between. The CDR3 contains 16 residues. Germline CDR1 and CDR2: LGHNA and YNFKEQ. The CDR3 loop is CASSEQFSSGANVLTF. CDR3 DNA: TGTGCCAGCAGCGAACAGTTTAGCTCTGGGGCCAACGTCCTGACTTTC.